This T cell receptor beta chain was identified in a study of memory CD4+ T cells and cytomegalovirus serostatus. At the level of the study: Donors were healthy Belgian adults, fewer than ten CMV seropositive and around 24 seronegative.

With regard to this clone: The antigen is not known.

Study findings and constraints: Median bootstrapped AUC for CMV status was just under 0.97 originally, about 0.9 US-trained. Of 150 to 200 reported CMV TCRbeta sequences, around 63 were found in memory CD4+ repertoires.

Single viable CD3+CD4+CD8-CD45RO+ cells were sorted as the memory CD4+ T cells. The length of the CDR3 is 12 residues. The V end lost 6 bases, the J end lost 4 bases, and 7 bases lay between the germline ends. Germline V gene lookup returns CDR1 MNHNS and CDR2 SASEGT. Data came from immunoSEQ multiplex PCR; TCRdb stores just in-frame clones and leaves some out. Of approximately 88,000 clones in the sample, about 80% were seen once. The chain combines TRBV6-1 with TRBJ1-3; the D is unclear. The TCR was taken from an adult in good health and CMV-seropositive. The source material was memory CD4+ T cells from blood. The CDR3 sequence: CASRKQGNTIYF. The CDR3 nucleotides read TGTGCCAGCAGGAAACAGGGAAACACCATATATTTT.